This TCR beta chain appears in the sequencing data of a study of T cells after yellow fever vaccination. This CDR3 is 13 amino acids long. Trimming took 2 bases from V and 9 from J, leaving 11 bases between them. Germline CDR1 is LGHDT and CDR2 is YNNKEL (reference sequence). Whole-study results and caveats: Abundant clonotypes from the bulk population could get into FACS-sorted repertoires as contaminants. A large majority of primary-vaccination clones showed up again after the booster (around 96% CD4, around 90% CD8).

As regards this clonotype: Its antigen is undetermined.

The authors made TCR cDNA by 5'RACE template switching, adding a universal primer site and UMIs. MiXCR, applied by TCRdb to the 5' RACE reads, yields one record per CDR3 protein. This sample yields 300,000 to 400,000 distinct CDR3 sequences, of which less than 9.5% are seen a single time; approximately 18% belongs to the top ten. J is TRBJ1-5 and V is TRBV3-1, with D unclear. Sequences were derived from PBMCs, sampled 35 to 50 days after the first yellow fever vaccination. This TCR derives from a young man who received the YFV17D yellow fever vaccine. The CDR3 reads CASSQRLVAPQHF. The CDR3 DNA is TGTGCCAGCAGCCAACGACTAGTTGCGCCCCAGCATTTT.